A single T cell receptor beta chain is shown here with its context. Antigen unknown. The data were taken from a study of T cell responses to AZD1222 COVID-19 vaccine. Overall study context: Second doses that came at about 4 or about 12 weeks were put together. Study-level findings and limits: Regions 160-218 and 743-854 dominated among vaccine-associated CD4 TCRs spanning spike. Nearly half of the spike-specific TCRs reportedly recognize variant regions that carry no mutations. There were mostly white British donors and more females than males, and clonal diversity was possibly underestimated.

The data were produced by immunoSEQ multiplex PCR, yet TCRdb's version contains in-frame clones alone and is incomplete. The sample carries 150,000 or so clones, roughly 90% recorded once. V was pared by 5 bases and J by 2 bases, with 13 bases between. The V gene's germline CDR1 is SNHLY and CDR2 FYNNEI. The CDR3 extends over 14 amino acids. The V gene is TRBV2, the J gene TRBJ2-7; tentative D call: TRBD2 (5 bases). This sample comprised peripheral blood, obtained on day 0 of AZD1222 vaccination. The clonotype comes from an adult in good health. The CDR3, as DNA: TGTGCCAGCAGTCCATCTGAGGGCCCCTACGAGCAGTACTTC. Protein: CASSPSEGPYEQYF.